This T cell receptor beta chain was sequenced in a study of identical twins. Using its own MiXCR run on the 5' RACE reads, TCRdb lists one record per CDR3 protein. The sample yields about 250,000 distinct CDR3 sequences, around 8.8% seen once. Germline V gives CDR1 LNHDA, CDR2 SQIVND (reference sequence). The ends were cut back, 3 bases at V and 3 bases at J, with 9 bases in the middle. The CDR3 has 13 amino acids. This clonotype was counted only a few times. This same sample was also part of a study on yellow fever vaccine responses in identical twins.

The chain employs TRBV19 and TRBJ2-7; D ambiguous. Sample: CD8+ T cells sorted from blood. The clonotype comes from a young woman in good health. This CDR3 is CASSMALNYEQYF. CDR3 nucleotides: TGTGCCAGTAGTATGGCACTGAACTACGAGCAGTACTTC.